The T cell receptor (beta chain) described here comes from a study of graft-versus-host responses after intestinal transplantation. A note on this clone: Antigen specificity is unknown.

Study conclusions and caveats: Detection of GvH clones occurred in recipient marrow, and some had their first appearance in ileum or blood. Allografts of one patient group, those with graft-donor T cell macrochimerism, had high graft-versus-host to host-versus-graft clonal ratios.

Measured with immunoSEQ multiplex PCR; TCRdb has only the in-frame clones, and not every one. Among some 39,000 clones, roughly 89% were seen once, and the ten largest hold around 7%. This TCR was recovered from a human patient who received an intestinal transplant, so some T cells may come from the graft donor. Sample: PBMCs, taken about nine months after transplant.

CDR3 region: CASSPLGRGPYEQYF. CDR3 DNA sequence: TGTGCCAGCAGCCCCCTAGGGCGGGGACCCTACGAGCAGTACTTC. The gene calls are TRBV11-2 and TRBJ2-7; tentatively, D is TRBD2 (6 bases). Germline CDR1 is SGHAT and CDR2 is FQNNGV. The CDR3 spans 15 residues. The ends were cut back, 5 bases at V and 2 bases at J, with 16 bases in the middle.